A single sample gave rise to the 27 T cell receptor beta chains below, sequenced in a study of tumor-infiltrating lymphocytes in localized non-small cell lung cancer. The method was immunoSEQ multiplex PCR; TCRdb's version includes in-frame clones alone and lacks a portion of them. The profile shows 13,000 to 15,000 clones, about 71% of them singletons. The sample consisted of uninvolved lung tissue not adjacent to the tumor. These receptors were taken from a human donor with non-small cell lung cancer.

Within the sample, this clone is large. The V gene is TRBV2, the J gene TRBJ1-1; maybe TRBD1 (5 bases). Trimming took off 6 bases at V and 6 bases at J, with 8 bases between the two ends. Per germline, CDR1 SNHLY and CDR2 FYNNEI. The CDR3 extends over 11 amino acids. CDR3: CASRARAEAFF. As DNA, the CDR3 is TGTGCCAGCAGGGCCAGGGCTGAAGCTTTCTTT.

J is TRBJ2-7 and V is TRBV2; 9 bases match TRBD2. CDR3 size: 16 residues. J was trimmed by 2 bases and V by 4 bases; bases with no gene match: 9. Germline CDR1 SNHLY, CDR2 FYNNEI. For the CDR3, the DNA is TGTGCCAGCAGTGCATGGAGGGCGGGGGGGACCTACGAGCAGTACGTC. The encoded protein is CASSAWRAGGTYEQYV.

This chain joins TRBV7-3 and TRBJ2-2, with 13 bases that match TRBD2. Germline assignment: CDR1 SGHTA and CDR2 FQGTGA. The CDR3 contains 18 residues. Trimming cost V 5 bases and J 5 bases; bases outside gene matches: 11. CDR3 loop: CASSPVGLAGRGTGELFF. The CDR3 region has the DNA TGTGCCAGCAGCCCCGTGGGACTAGCGGGGCGAGGGACCGGGGAGCTGTTTTTT.

The chain recombines TRBV5-4 with TRBJ1-1; no firm D call. CDR1 is SGHNT and CDR2 is YYREEE in the germline V gene (reference sequence). V lost 3 bases and J lost 1, with 7 bases in between. The CDR3 spans 13 residues. The CDR3 is CASSSDQNTEAFF. CDR3 nucleotides: TGTGCCAGCAGCTCTGACCAGAACACTGAAGCTTTCTTT.

The chain combines TRBV5-4 with TRBJ2-1, with D perhaps matching TRBD2 (5 bases). Germline loops: CDR1 SGHNT, CDR2 YYREEE (reference sequence). CDR3 length: 14 residues. Trimming removed 0 bases at V and 2 bases at J, with 6 bases between. Written as DNA, the CDR3 is TGTGCCAGCAGCTTGGCCGGGACCTACAATGAGCAGTTCTTC. This translates into CASSLAGTYNEQFF.

This clone has just a few counts. The chain joins TRBV7-2 to TRBJ2-7, with D perhaps TRBD1 (5 bases). The CDR3 totals 15 residues. The V end was cut by 1 base, the J end by 6 bases, with 16 bases between. CDR1 is SGHTA and CDR2 is FQGNSA in the germline V gene. CDR3 sequence: CASSLGSRQSGEQYV. The CDR3, as DNA: TGTGCCAGCAGCTTAGGGTCCAGACAGTCCGGCGAGCAGTACGTC.

In this sample, this clone turned up a few times. This rearrangement joins TRBV4-1 to TRBJ2-7; 12 positions agree with TRBD2. Germline-derived CDR1 and CDR2 are MGHRA and YSYEKL. With 2 bases clipped from V and 3 bases from J, the junction kept 5 bases outside the gene matches. CDR3 length: 16 residues. CDR3 DNA sequence: TGCGCCAGCAGCCAAATACTAGCGGGAGGAAACTACGAGCAGTACTTC. Its protein is CASSQILAGGNYEQYF.

The chain has TRBV7-6 and TRBJ2-5; TRBD1 agrees at 9 bases. Per germline, CDR1 SGHVS and CDR2 FNYEAQ. V gave up 3 bases and J gave up 4 bases; unmatched junction bases: 3. This CDR3 has 14 residues. CDR3 sequence: CASSLGQGTETQYF. The CDR3 bases are TGTGCCAGCAGCTTGGGACAGGGTACAGAGACCCAGTACTTC.

This clone turned up a few times. The gene calls are TRBV10-3 and TRBJ2-3, with D unclear. The V end was cut by 1 base, the J end by 2 bases, with 13 bases between. Germline-derived CDR1 and CDR2 are ENHRY and SYGVKD. The CDR3 runs to 16 residues. The CDR3 DNA follows: TGTGCCATCAGTGAGTTCCAACCTCTAGACACAGATACGCAGTATTTT. It specifies CAISEFQPLDTDTQYF.

CDR3: CASSASGRGGSTGELFF. The CDR3 coding sequence is TGTGCCAGCAGCGCATCCGGGAGGGGGGGAAGCACCGGGGAGCTGTTTTTT. V is TRBV6-4 and J is TRBJ2-2, with 8 bases identical to TRBD2. The CDR3 contains 17 residues. After removal of 6 bases from V and 4 bases from J, the junction contained 13 bases not matched to a gene. Germline CDR1 MRHNA, CDR2 SNTAGT.

The chain has TRBV6-1 and TRBJ2-7, with D perhaps TRBD2 (5 bases). V was trimmed by 5 bases and J by 1 base, leaving 12 bases between them. CDR1 is MNHNS and CDR2 is SASEGT in the germline V gene. This CDR3 region has 14 residues. CDR3 sequence reads: CASSPRTESYEQYV. The CDR3 coding sequence is TGTGCCAGCAGTCCAAGGACTGAGTCCTACGAGCAGTACGTC.

This clone is medium-sized (0.01 to 0.1%) by share. The chain is built from TRBV19 and TRBJ2-2; 10 bases are a match to TRBD1. The CDR3 length is 15 residues. Per germline, CDR1 LNHDA and CDR2 SQIVND (reference sequence). The trim removed 7 bases at V and 5 bases at J, leaving 7 bases unmatched. CDR3 amino acids: CASTRTGGWTGELFF. CDR3 DNA sequence: TGTGCCAGTACCCGGACAGGGGGATGGACCGGGGAGCTGTTTTTT. The entire variable domain, with the rest obtained from reference TRBV19 and TRBJ2-2, is as follows: DGGITQSPKYLFRKEGQNVTLSCEQNLNHDAMYWYRQDPGQGLRLIYYSQIVNDFQKGDIAEGYSVSREKKESFPLTVTSAQKNPTAFYLCASTRTGGWTGELFFGEGSRLTVL.

This clone has only one observation. The CDR3 sequence: CASSYNRGADTQYF. The CDR3 DNA reads TGTGCCAGCAGTTACAACAGGGGGGCCGATACGCAGTATTTT. This chain joins TRBV6-5 and TRBJ2-3; 8 bases are shared with TRBD1. Germline values: CDR1 MNHEY, CDR2 SVGAGI. V was clipped by 2 bases and J by 6 bases; unmatched bases: 4. CDR3 length: 14 residues.

CDR3 amino acids: CASSPFDRAAYGYTF. In DNA form, the CDR3 reads TGCGCCAGCAGCCCGTTTGACAGGGCGGCCTATGGCTACACCTTC. J is TRBJ1-2 and V is TRBV4-3; 7 nucleotides match TRBD1. Germline-derived CDR1 and CDR2 are LGHNA and YSLEER. CDR3 size: 15 residues. The V segment lost 4 bases and the J segment 4 bases; nucleotides outside the gene matches: 9.

The V gene is TRBV20-1, the J gene TRBJ2-7; D unresolved. This CDR3 region has 11 residues. Germline V gene sequence: CDR1 DFQATT, CDR2 SNEGSKA (reference sequence). V was pared by 6 bases and J by 2 bases, with 8 bases between. CDR3 sequence: CSARAPYEQYV. The CDR3 region has the DNA TGCAGTGCGCGAGCCCCCTACGAGCAGTACGTC.

The chain joins TRBV10-3 to TRBJ1-2; D gene unclear. Trimming stripped 3 bases from V and 2 bases from J, with 16 bases between. From germline, CDR1 is ENHRY and CDR2 SYGVKD. This CDR3 comprises 16 residues. The CDR3 here is CAISDAQSTPNYGYTF. DNA of the CDR3: TGTGCCATCAGTGATGCACAGTCCACCCCGAACTATGGCTACACCTTC.

This clone appeared a few times. V and J are TRBV7-9 and TRBJ1-1; the D is unclear. The CDR3 is 14 residues long. V shed 1 base and J shed 5 bases, with 11 bases lying between them. Germline V gives CDR1 SEHNR, CDR2 FQNEAQ (reference sequence). CDR3 nucleotides: TGTGCCAGCAGCTTAGATAGGGCGAGTACTGAAGCTTTCTTT. Translation gives CASSLDRASTEAFF.

The chain carries TRBV2 and TRBJ2-6, with D tentatively TRBD2 (7 bases). The CDR3 consists of 18 residues. Germline loops: CDR1 SNHLY, CDR2 FYNNEI. Trimming shortened V by 7 bases and J by 0 bases, and 19 bases separated the two germline ends. CDR3 protein: CASIEGGSGDSGANVLTF. CDR3 in DNA: TGTGCCAGCATCGAGGGGGGGAGCGGGGACTCTGGGGCCAACGTCCTGACTTTC.

The chain links TRBV7-2 to TRBJ2-1; D gene unclear. This CDR3 comprises 12 residues. Germline V CDR1 and CDR2: SGHTA, FQGNSA. V lost 5 bases and J 3 bases, leaving 5 bases between the germline ends. The CDR3 nucleotides are TGTGCCAGCAGCCCCTACTACAATGAGCAGTTCTTC. It is translated as CASSPYYNEQFF.

The rearrangement links TRBV27 to TRBJ2-1; 10 nucleotides agree with TRBD2. Germline assignment: CDR1 MNHEY and CDR2 SMNVEV (reference sequence). Trimming cost V 6 bases and J 7 bases; bases outside gene matches: 9. This CDR3 contains 15 residues. The CDR3 loop is CASRTTSGTLNEQFF. The CDR3 region has the DNA TGTGCCAGCAGAACCACTAGCGGGACTTTGAATGAGCAGTTCTTC.

In this sample, this clone turned up a few times. The rearrangement uses TRBV5-1 and TRBJ2-5; D perhaps matches TRBD2 (5 bases). The V end lost 9 bases, the J end lost 3 bases, and 15 bases lay between the germline ends. From germline, CDR1 is SGHRS and CDR2 YFSETQ. This CDR3 spans 13 amino acids. The CDR3 coding sequence is TGCGCCACAAGTCGGGGTGATGAAGAGACCCAGTACTTC. Translation gives CATSRGDEETQYF.

This clone has more than one count but fewer than ten. J is TRBJ1-2 and V is TRBV5-6; 8 bases are a match to TRBD1. The CDR3 contains 13 residues. Unmatched junction bases numbered 4, after V lost 3 bases and J lost 6 bases. Per germline, CDR1 SGHDT and CDR2 YYEEEE. The chain's CDR3 is CASSSTGVHGYTF. The CDR3 region has the DNA TGTGCCAGCAGCTCGACAGGGGTTCATGGCTACACCTTC.

In this sample, this clone turned up a few times. The V gene is TRBV28, the J gene TRBJ1-4; perhaps TRBD1 as D (6 bases). Germline V CDR1 and CDR2: MDHEN, SYDVKM. CDR3 length: 17 residues. The germline V and J ends were trimmed by 4 bases and 0 bases, with 15 bases remaining between them. As DNA, the CDR3 is TGTGCCAGCAGTTCGTACTTGGGGGCCACAACTAATGAAAAACTGTTTTTT. Translation gives CASSSYLGATTNEKLFF.

This chain connects TRBV9 to TRBJ1-2; no reliable D call. The CDR3 consists of 14 residues. Trimming removed 4 bases at V and 2 bases at J, with 12 bases between. Germline V gives CDR1 SGDLS, CDR2 YYNGEE. CDR3 amino acids: CASSRGMGNYGYTF. DNA for the CDR3: TGTGCCAGCAGCCGAGGGATGGGGAACTATGGCTACACCTTC.

The rearrangement uses TRBV5-6 and TRBJ1-5; D uncertain. Germline CDR1 reads SGHDT; CDR2 reads YYEEEE. The CDR3 runs to 13 residues. The ends were cut back, 2 bases at V and 6 bases at J, with 9 bases in the middle. CDR3 coding DNA: TGTGCCAGCAGCTTTTCGAGAACTCAGCCCCAGCATTTT. Protein sequence: CASSFSRTQPQHF.

This clone is a singleton in its sample. V gene TRBV6-1 combines with J gene TRBJ1-1; D not resolved. CDR3 length: 13 residues. Germline CDR1 is MNHNS and CDR2 is SASEGT. V lost 5 bases to trimming and J lost 2 bases, with 9 bases between them. The CDR3 nucleotides are TGTGCCAGCAGTTCTCAGGCTAACACTGAAGCTTTCTTT. It specifies CASSSQANTEAFF.

The chain carries TRBV6-5 and TRBJ1-5; the D is unclear. The V gene lost 4 bases and the J gene lost 7 bases, with 17 bases spanning the gap. Germline V gene lookup returns CDR1 MNHEY and CDR2 SVGAGI. The CDR3 is 15 residues long. The CDR3, as DNA: TGTGCCAGCAGTTTGGGTGGCGGGGTTGGGCAGCCCCAGCATTTT. This codes for CASSLGGGVGQPQHF.